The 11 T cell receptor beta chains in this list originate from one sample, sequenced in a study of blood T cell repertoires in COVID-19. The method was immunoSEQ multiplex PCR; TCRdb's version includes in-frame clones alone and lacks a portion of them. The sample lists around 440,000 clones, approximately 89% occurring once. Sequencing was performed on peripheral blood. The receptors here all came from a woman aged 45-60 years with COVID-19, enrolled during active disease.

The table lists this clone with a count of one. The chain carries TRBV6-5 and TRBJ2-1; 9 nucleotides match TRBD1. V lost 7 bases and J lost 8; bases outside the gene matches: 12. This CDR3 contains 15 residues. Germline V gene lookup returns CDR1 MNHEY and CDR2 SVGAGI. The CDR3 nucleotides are TGTGCCAGCACTGGGACAGGGTCGATGACGGATGAGCAGTTCTTC. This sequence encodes CASTGTGSMTDEQFF.

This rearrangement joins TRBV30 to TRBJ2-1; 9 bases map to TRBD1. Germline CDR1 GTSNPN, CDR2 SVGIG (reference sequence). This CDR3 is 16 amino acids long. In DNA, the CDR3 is TGTGCGGGGAGCGGCTACAGGGGGCGCGAGTACAATGAGCAGTTCTTC. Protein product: CAGSGYRGREYNEQFF.

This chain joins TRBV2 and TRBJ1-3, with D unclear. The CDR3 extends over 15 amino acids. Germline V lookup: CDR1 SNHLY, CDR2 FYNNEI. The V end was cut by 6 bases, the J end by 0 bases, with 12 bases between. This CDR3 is CASSSDSSSGNTIYF. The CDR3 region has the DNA TGTGCCAGCAGCTCGGACTCCAGCTCTGGAAACACCATATATTTT.

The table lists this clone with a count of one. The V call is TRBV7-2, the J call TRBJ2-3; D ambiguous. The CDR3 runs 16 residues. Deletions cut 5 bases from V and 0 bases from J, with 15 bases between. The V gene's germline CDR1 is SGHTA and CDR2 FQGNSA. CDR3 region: CASSPAQSVSTDTQYF. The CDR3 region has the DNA TGTGCCAGCAGCCCGGCTCAGAGCGTTAGCACAGATACGCAGTATTTT.

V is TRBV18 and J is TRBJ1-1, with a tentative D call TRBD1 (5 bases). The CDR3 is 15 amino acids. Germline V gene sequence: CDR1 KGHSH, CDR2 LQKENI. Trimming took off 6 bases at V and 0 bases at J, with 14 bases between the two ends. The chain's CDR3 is CASSIGGIMNTEAFF. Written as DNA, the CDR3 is TGTGCCAGCTCCATTGGGGGGATTATGAACACTGAAGCTTTCTTT. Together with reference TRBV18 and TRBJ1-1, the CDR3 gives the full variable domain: NAGVMQNPRHLVRRRGQEARLRCSPMKGHSHVYWYRQLPEEGLKFMVYLQKENIIDESGMPKERFSAEFPKEGPSILRIQQVVRGDSAAYFCASSIGGIMNTEAFFGQGTRLTVV.

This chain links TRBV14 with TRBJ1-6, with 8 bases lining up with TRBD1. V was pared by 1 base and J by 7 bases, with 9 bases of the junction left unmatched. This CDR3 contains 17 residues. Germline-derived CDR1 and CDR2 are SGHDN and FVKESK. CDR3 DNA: TGTGCCAGCAGCCAAGGTCAACAGGGGGTAGGAAATTCACCCCTCCACTTT. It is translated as CASSQGQQGVGNSPLHF.

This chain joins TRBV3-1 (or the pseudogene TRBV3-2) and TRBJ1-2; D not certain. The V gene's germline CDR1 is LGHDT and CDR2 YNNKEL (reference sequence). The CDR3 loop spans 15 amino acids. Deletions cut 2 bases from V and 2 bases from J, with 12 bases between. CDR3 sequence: CASSQQRMGNYGYTF. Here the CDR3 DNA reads TGTGCCAGCAGCCAACAACGGATGGGCAACTATGGCTACACCTTC.

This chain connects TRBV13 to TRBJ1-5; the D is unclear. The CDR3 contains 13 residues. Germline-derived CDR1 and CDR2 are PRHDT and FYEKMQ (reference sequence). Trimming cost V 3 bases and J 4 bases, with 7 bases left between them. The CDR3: CASSLGTNQPQHF. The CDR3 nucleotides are TGTGCCAGCAGCTTGGGCACGAATCAGCCCCAGCATTTT.

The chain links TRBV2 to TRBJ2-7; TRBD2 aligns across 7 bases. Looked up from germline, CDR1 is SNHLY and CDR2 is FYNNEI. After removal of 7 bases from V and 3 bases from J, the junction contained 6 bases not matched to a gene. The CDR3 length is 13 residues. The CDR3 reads CASTGRDYYEQYF. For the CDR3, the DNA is TGTGCCAGCACGGGGAGGGACTACTACGAGCAGTACTTC. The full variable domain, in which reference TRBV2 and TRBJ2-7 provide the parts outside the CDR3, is EPEVTQTPSHQVTQMGQEVILRCVPISNHLYFYWYRQILGQKVEFLVSFYNNEISEKSEIFDDQFSVERPDGSNFTLKIRSTKLEDSAMYFCASTGRDYYEQYFGPGTRLTVT.

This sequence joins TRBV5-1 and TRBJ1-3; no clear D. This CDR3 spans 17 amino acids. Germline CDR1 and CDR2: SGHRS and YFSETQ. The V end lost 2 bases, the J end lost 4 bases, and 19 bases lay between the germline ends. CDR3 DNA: TGCGCCAGCAGCTTACTAACCTACAATGCGCGGGGAAACACCATATATTTT. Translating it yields CASSLLTYNARGNTIYF.

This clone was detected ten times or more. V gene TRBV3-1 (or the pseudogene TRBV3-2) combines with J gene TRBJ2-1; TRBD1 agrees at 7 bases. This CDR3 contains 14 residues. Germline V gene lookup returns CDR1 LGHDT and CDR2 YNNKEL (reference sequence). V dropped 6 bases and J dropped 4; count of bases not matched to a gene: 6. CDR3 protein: CASSFGTAYNEQFF. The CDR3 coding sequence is TGTGCCAGCAGTTTCGGGACAGCATACAATGAGCAGTTCTTC.